Shown below are 10 T cell receptor beta chains from a single sample sequenced in a study of shared clonotypes between healthy human individuals (dated by TCRdb to 2020 to 2021). Libraries came from the immunoSEQ multiplex PCR assay. Here the immuneACCESS table is served through TCRdb, limited to in-frame sequences with V and J called. Missing clones are a known gap in these copies; in checked studies unresolved V genes cover under half, and the rest lacks a known reason. The sample yields approximately 980,000 clones; over 60% were counted once. Approximately 1.5% of the sample belongs to the ten largest clones. Sequenced input: memory CD4+ T cells sorted from blood. The sample's cell subset or site label, in plain terms: CD45RA-negative fraction. The receptors shown here come from a man between 18 and 35 years old in good health.

The chain is built from TRBV10-3 and TRBJ2-3, with D possibly matching TRBD1 (5 bases). This CDR3 spans 16 amino acids. Germline values: CDR1 ENHRY, CDR2 SYGVKD. Trimming took off 6 bases at V and 1 base at J, with 17 bases between the two ends. The CDR3 DNA sequence: TGTGCCATCAGCACCCTCGGACAAACCGGCACAGATACGCAGTATTTT. Residues: CAISTLGQTGTDTQYF.

The genes are TRBV19 and TRBJ2-5, with 8 bases identical to TRBD1. After removal of 4 bases from V and 2 bases from J, the junction contained 3 bases not matched to a gene. The germline V gene encodes CDR1 LNHDA and CDR2 SQIVND (reference sequence). The CDR3 runs 14 residues. The CDR3 nucleotides read TGTGCCAGTAGTAATAACAGGGGGCAAGAGACCCAGTACTTC. This translates into CASSNNRGQETQYF.

CDR3 amino acids: CAWKGEATNEKLFF. DNA for the CDR3: TGTGCCTGGAAGGGGGAAGCAACTAATGAAAAACTGTTTTTT. The V gene is TRBV30, the J gene TRBJ1-4; the D gene is possibly TRBD1 (6 bases). Germline CDR1 GTSNPN, CDR2 SVGIG (reference sequence). Trimming stripped 4 bases from V and 0 bases from J, with 9 bases between. The CDR3 totals 14 residues.

This chain joins TRBV4-1 and TRBJ1-1; D is unclear. The CDR3 is 16 amino acids. Germline V gives CDR1 MGHRA, CDR2 YSYEKL. Trimming took 4 bases from V and 5 from J, leaving 20 bases between them. CDR3 nucleotide sequence: TGCGCCAGCAGCCCTGGTATGGAGGTGGGTCGGACTGAAGCTTTCTTT. It specifies CASSPGMEVGRTEAFF.

The genes are TRBV4-3 and TRBJ1-6; D is perhaps TRBD1 (5 bases). The germline V and J ends were trimmed by 0 bases and 13 bases, with 7 bases remaining between them. The V gene's germline CDR1 is LGHNA and CDR2 YSLEER. This CDR3 is 12 amino acids long. CDR3 DNA sequence: TGCGCCAGCAGCCAAGAGGGGCTCCCCCTCCACTTT. This sequence encodes CASSQEGLPLHF.

CDR3 protein: CASSDRTGPTEAFF. The CDR3 DNA sequence: TGTGCCAGCAGCGACCGGACAGGGCCCACTGAAGCTTTCTTT. The chain has TRBV6-1 and TRBJ1-1; 8 nucleotides align to TRBD1. This CDR3 is 14 amino acids long. The J segment lost 4 bases and the V segment lost 6 bases, leaving 7 bases of the junction unmatched. Germline V gene sequence: CDR1 MNHNS, CDR2 SASEGT.

The V gene is TRBV7-8, the J gene TRBJ2-6; D is possibly TRBD1 (5 bases). The CDR3 sequence is 16 residues long. V was cut by 7 bases and J by 3 bases, with 16 bases left in between. The germline V gene encodes CDR1 SGHVS and CDR2 FQNEAQ. The CDR3: CASISTASYGANVLTF. For the CDR3, the DNA is TGTGCCAGCATTTCGACAGCATCCTATGGGGCCAACGTCCTGACTTTC.

This clone showed up many times. V is TRBV5-1 and J is TRBJ2-3, with 16 bases identical to TRBD2. The germline V gene encodes CDR1 SGHRS and CDR2 YFSETQ. This CDR3 comprises 17 residues. The junction had 8 bases not matched to a gene; V was cut back by 3 bases and J by 7 bases. The CDR3 DNA reads TGCGCCAGCAGCTCCGGGACTAGCGGGGGGGCCGACTATACGCAGTATTTT. Translation gives CASSSGTSGGADYTQYF.

V is TRBV30 and J is TRBJ1-3, with a possible D match to TRBD1 (6 bases). Trimming took off 4 bases at V and 7 bases at J, with 14 bases between the two ends. Germline CDR1 and CDR2: GTSNPN and SVGIG (reference sequence). The CDR3 extends over 13 amino acids. The CDR3 DNA is TGTGCCTGGATGATACAGGGCGGGAACACCATATATTTT. Protein sequence: CAWMIQGGNTIYF.

This chain links TRBV28 with TRBJ1-1; TRBD1 matches at 7 bases. The CDR3 consists of 14 residues. CDR1 is MDHEN, CDR2 SYDVKM, per germline. V gave up 2 bases and J gave up 9 bases; unmatched junction bases: 9. The CDR3 is CASSLPKGQKKAFF. CDR3 DNA sequence: TGTGCCAGCAGTTTACCTAAGGGACAGAAAAAAGCTTTCTTT.